A single T cell receptor (beta chain) is shown here with its context. This sample is part of a study of blood T cell repertoires in COVID-19. In the study overall: Donors in the United States, Italy and Spain gave samples during acute or convalescent COVID-19. PBMCs, B-cell-depleted T cells, or T cells were the source of the cDNA or gDNA that made up the material.

Authors' methods: Counts of nucleated cells, estimated from reference gene primer amplification, were obtained. Sequenced by immunoSEQ multiplex PCR; TCRdb stores in-frame clones only, minus some. V and J calls and clone size are given by that table; D and trimming were obtained from the DNA. The repertoire holds 70,000 to 85,000 clones, with roughly 86% as singletons. CDR3 size: 17 residues. J was trimmed by 7 bases and V by 4 bases; bases with no gene match: 13. The germline gives CDR1 SGHAT, CDR2 FQNNGV. The receptor comes from a woman in her sixties with acute or convalescent COVID-19. The material sequenced was peripheral blood. The gene calls are TRBV11-2 and TRBJ1-6, with TRBD1 identical over 7 bases. CDR3: CASSYSQTGFSNSPLHF. CDR3 nucleotides: TGTGCCAGCAGCTATTCACAGACAGGGTTTTCGAATTCACCCCTCCACTTT.